A single sample is the source of the 28 T cell receptor beta chains below, sequenced in a study of T-cell reconstitution after alpha-beta-depleted transplantation in children (dated by TCRdb to the mid-2010s). Sample treatment or condition, as interpreted from the label and publication: allogeneic hematopoietic cell transplantation with graft depleted of TCRalphabeta T cells and CD19 B cells. The receptor library was made with PCR. The sequencer was an Illumina HiSeq 2500. To normalize quantification of the TCRbeta repertoire, the TCR libraries were built with molecular barcoding that relied on unique molecular identifiers. TCRdb redid the processing of the public reads, applying fastp at Q25 and MiXCR, and retained in-frame beta chains. Merged by CDR3 protein, the rows form single entries marked with the most common genes and DNA. The sample table shows 500,000 to 650,000 distinct CDR3 sequences, and 13% are seen once. The ten largest clones add up to about 2.2% of the sample.

Sequences were derived from PBMCs, mostly from graft donor cells, sampled 360 days after TCRalphabeta/CD19-depleted stem cell transplant. These receptor sequences come from a male patient younger than 18 who had a stem cell transplant for acute myeloid leukemia, so the T cells may come from the graft donor.

This clonotype was detected a few times. The genes are TRBV12-3 or TRBV12-4 and TRBJ1-4; 7 bases align to TRBD1. The J segment lost 6 bases and the V segment lost 4 bases, leaving 8 bases of the junction unmatched. The CDR3 is made up of 15 amino acids. CDR3 bases: TGTGCCAGCAGTTCACAGGGGCCGTTTGATGAAAAACTGTTTTTT. Its protein product is CASSSQGPFDEKLFF.

CDR3 DNA sequence: TGCAGTGCTAGAGATCAGGCCCAGGCCAAACTGTTTTTT. Its protein is CSARDQAQAKLFF. V is TRBV20-1 and J is TRBJ1-4, with unresolved D. This CDR3 comprises 13 residues. Trimming cost V 0 bases and J 11 bases, with 13 bases left between them. Germline V gives CDR1 DFQATT, CDR2 SNEGSKA (reference sequence).

This clonotype was counted only a few times. The V and J genes are TRBV12-3 or TRBV12-4 and TRBJ2-1, with D maybe TRBD1 (6 bases). The CDR3 runs 14 residues. Trimming pared 0 bases from V and 9 bases from J, leaving 12 bases between. The CDR3 sequence is CASSLAQGRSEQFF. The CDR3 coding sequence is TGTGCCAGCAGTTTAGCGCAGGGGCGGAGTGAGCAGTTCTTC.

This clonotype was seen repeatedly, ten times or more. The chain links TRBV28 to TRBJ2-1; D remains ambiguous. Germline V CDR1 and CDR2: MDHEN, SYDVKM. This CDR3 region has 14 residues. V lost 8 bases to trimming and J lost 0 bases, with 11 bases between them. The DNA for the CDR3 is TGTGCCAGCGAGGAAATTCGCTCCTACAATGAGCAGTTCTTC. Protein product: CASEEIRSYNEQFF.

The CDR3 sequence: CSVAISAYEQYF. The CDR3 region has the DNA TGCAGCGTGGCAATTAGCGCCTACGAGCAGTACTTC. The chain couples TRBV29-1 to TRBJ2-7; tentative D call: TRBD2 (5 bases). This CDR3 is built from 12 residues. Germline assignment: CDR1 SQVTM and CDR2 ANQGSEA. V lost 6 bases and J lost 2, with 11 bases in between.

The V gene is TRBV7-6, the J gene TRBJ2-1; tentatively, D is TRBD2 (5 bases). Per the germline V gene, CDR1 is SGHVS and CDR2 is FNYEAQ. V was trimmed by 0 bases and J by 5 bases, leaving 11 bases between them. The CDR3 runs 15 residues. The CDR3: CASSLAEGVHNEQFF. The CDR3 nucleotides are TGTGCCAGCAGCTTAGCTGAGGGAGTACACAATGAGCAGTTCTTC.

This clonotype occurred a few times. The chain carries TRBV28 and TRBJ1-2; D remains unclear. V lost 2 bases to trimming and J lost 0 bases, with 10 bases between them. This CDR3 has 15 amino acids. The germline V gene has CDR1 MDHEN and CDR2 SYDVKM. CDR3 protein: CASSLRQATNYGYTF. The CDR3 coding sequence is TGTGCCAGCAGTTTAAGGCAGGCCACTAACTATGGCTACACCTTC.

Comment on this clonotype: Likely a read error: the CDR3 ends without its conserved phenylalanine or tryptophan. This chain connects TRBV7-3 to TRBJ2-5; possibly TRBD1 or TRBD2 for D (7 bases each). Germline CDR1 reads SGHTA; CDR2 reads FQGTGA. CDR3 length: 16 amino acids. Trimming pared 5 bases from V and 2 bases from J, leaving 18 bases between. The CDR3 DNA sequence: TGTGCCAGCAGCCTGGCGGCAGGGGGGGGACAAGAGACCCAGTACATC. Its protein is CASSLAAGGGQETQYI.

In this sample, this clonotype turned up many times. V is TRBV6-5 and J is TRBJ2-5, with D possibly matching TRBD2 (6 bases). Germline V gives CDR1 MNHEY, CDR2 SVGAGI. V was cut by 3 bases and J by 6 bases, with 8 bases left in between. CDR3 size: 12 residues. CDR3 region: CASSYSGKTQYF. Here the CDR3 DNA reads TGTGCCAGCAGTTATAGCGGAAAGACCCAGTACTTC.

CDR3 in DNA: TGCGCCAGCAGCTTGAGCCAGGGCCTGAGGAGCACTGAAGCTTTCTTT. Encoded protein: CASSLSQGLRSTEAFF. The J gene is TRBJ1-1, the V gene TRBV5-1; possibly TRBD1 for D (5 bases). The CDR3 consists of 16 residues. Per the germline V gene, CDR1 is SGHRS and CDR2 is YFSETQ. Trimming cost V 1 base and J 4 bases, with 17 bases left between them. The whole variable domain, remainder taken from reference TRBV5-1 and TRBJ1-1, is KAGVTQTPRYLIKTRGQQVTLSCSPISGHRSVSWYQQTPGQGLQFLFEYFSETQRNKGNFPGRFSGRQFSNSRSEMNVSTLELGDSALYLCASSLSQGLRSTEAFFGQGTRLTVV.

This chain connects TRBV29-1 to TRBJ1-4; D not certain. The CDR3 length is 13 residues. Per the germline V gene, CDR1 is SQVTM and CDR2 is ANQGSEA. V was clipped by 5 bases and J by 7 bases, with 14 bases between them. CDR3 in amino acids: CSVQTGLSEKLFF. The DNA of the CDR3 is TGCAGCGTTCAAACCGGGCTTAGTGAAAAACTGTTTTTT.

In this sample, this clonotype turned up a few times. The gene calls are TRBV30 and TRBJ2-3, with D unclear. Germline CDR1 and CDR2: GTSNPN and SVGIG (reference sequence). The CDR3 has 11 amino acids. Trimming removed 0 bases from V and 6 bases from J, with 4 bases in between. CDR3 in DNA: TGTGCCTGGAGTGTACTTGATACGCAGTATTTT. This sequence encodes CAWSVLDTQYF.

This clonotype was seen a handful of times. The V call is TRBV7-9, the J call TRBJ2-5, with D possibly TRBD1 on 6 matching bases. V was cut by 5 bases and J by 10 bases, with 26 bases left in between. The V gene's germline CDR1 is SEHNR and CDR2 FQNEAQ (reference sequence). This CDR3 comprises 16 residues. The CDR3 here is CASSPPGGHRVADQYF. CDR3 bases: TGTGCCAGCAGCCCCCCCGGCGGGCACAGGGTTGCGGACCAGTACTTC.

This clonotype was seen a few times. V and J are TRBV5-1 and TRBJ2-7, with D tentatively TRBD2 (5 bases). The CDR3 length is 15 residues. Between the trimmed V and J ends, which lost 1 base and 3 bases, there was a span of 14 bases. Germline assignment: CDR1 SGHRS and CDR2 YFSETQ. The CDR3 DNA reads as TGCGCCAGCAGCTTGCGGGGTAAAGCCGACTACGAGCAGTACTTC. It codes for CASSLRGKADYEQYF.

The sample holds many counts of this clonotype. The rearrangement uses TRBV3-1 and TRBJ2-3, with 8 bases aligning to TRBD2. The CDR3 runs to 16 residues. In germline, CDR1 is LGHDT, CDR2 YNNKEL (reference sequence). The trim removed 4 bases at V and 1 base at J, leaving 7 bases unmatched. This chain's CDR3 is CASSRIAGTGTDTQYF. For the CDR3, the DNA is TGTGCCAGCAGCCGTATAGCGGGAACGGGCACAGATACGCAGTATTTT.

This clonotype turned up a few times. This chain connects TRBV6-1 to TRBJ2-1; TRBD2 aligns across 10 bases. The CDR3 consists of 15 residues. V trimming: 6 bases; J trimming: 3 bases; junction bases outside the gene matches: 5. Germline V CDR1 and CDR2: MNHNS, SASEGT. This CDR3 is CASSHGLADYNEQFF. As DNA, the CDR3 is TGTGCCAGCAGCCACGGACTAGCGGACTACAATGAGCAGTTCTTC.

This clonotype was detected only a few times. This chain uses TRBV10-3 with TRBJ2-2, with 7 bases identical to TRBD2. Germline lookup yields CDR1 ENHRY and CDR2 SYGVKD. The CDR3 sequence is 19 residues long. Germline trimming cut 6 bases from V and 3 bases from J; bases unmatched to any gene: 19. The CDR3 region is CAIRGGHLPRGADTGELFF. CDR3 nucleotide sequence: TGTGCCATCAGGGGAGGGCACCTACCCCGGGGCGCGGACACCGGGGAGCTGTTTTTT.

This clonotype showed up many times. This chain joins TRBV27 and TRBJ2-1; D perhaps matches TRBD2 (6 bases). V was trimmed by 5 bases and J by 6 bases, leaving 20 bases between them. Per germline, CDR1 MNHEY and CDR2 SMNVEV (reference sequence). This CDR3 spans 16 amino acids. DNA for the CDR3: TGTGCCAGCAGTCTCCAAGCGGGTCTCTATACCAATGAGCAGTTCTTC. Translated, it gives CASSLQAGLYTNEQFF.

This chain joins TRBV18 and TRBJ2-7; D is uncertain. V was clipped by 3 bases and J by 3 bases, with 9 bases between them. The germline V gene has CDR1 KGHSH and CDR2 LQKENI. The CDR3 covers 13 residues. CDR3 DNA sequence: TGTGCCAGCTCACCTCCAGGTGTCTACGAGCAGTACTTC. As protein: CASSPPGVYEQYF.

This clonotype showed up just a few times. This chain links TRBV7-3 with TRBJ2-1; D tentatively fits TRBD1 or TRBD2 (5 bases each). V was shortened by 3 bases and J by 6 bases, with 15 bases between the two germline ends. The CDR3 contains 15 residues. Germline V CDR1 and CDR2: SGHTA, FQGTGA. CDR3 in amino acids: CASSLTGTPTNEQFF. In DNA, the CDR3 is TGTGCCAGCAGCTTGACCGGGACGCCAACCAATGAGCAGTTCTTC.

This rearrangement joins TRBV11-2 to TRBJ2-1; no clear D. CDR3 length equals 15 residues. CDR1 is SGHAT and CDR2 is FQNNGV in the germline V gene. V shed 3 bases and J shed 0 bases, with 9 bases lying between them. CDR3 sequence: CASSFLLYSYNEQFF. The CDR3 DNA reads TGTGCCAGCAGCTTCCTTCTATACTCCTACAATGAGCAGTTCTTC. Filled out from reference TRBV11-2 and TRBJ2-1, the complete variable domain reads EAGVAQSPRYKIIEKRQSVAFWCNPISGHATLYWYQQILGQGPKLLIQFQNNGVVDDSQLPKDRFSAERLKGVDSTLKIQPAKLEDSAVYLCASSFLLYSYNEQFFGPGTRLTVL.

V is TRBV10-3 and J is TRBJ2-2, with TRBD2 matching 12 bases. Germline lookup yields CDR1 ENHRY and CDR2 SYGVKD. J lost 5 bases, V lost 3 bases, and 4 bases had no gene match. The CDR3 totals 16 residues. The CDR3 coding sequence is TGTGCCATCAGTGACTCGACTAGCGGGAGAACCGGGGAGCTGTTTTTT. Its protein product is CAISDSTSGRTGELFF.

This clonotype was picked up many times. CDR3 coding DNA: TGTGCCACCAGTGGGACCTCTGGAAACACCATATATTTT. Its translation: CATSGTSGNTIYF. This chain joins TRBV24-1 and TRBJ1-3; no reliable D call. Germline CDR1 and CDR2: KGHDR and SFDVKD. The CDR3 covers 13 residues. V gave up 5 bases and J gave up 0 bases, with 4 bases separating them.

In this sample, this clonotype turned up a few times. V gene TRBV27 combines with J gene TRBJ2-7; D possibly corresponds to TRBD2 (5 bases). Germline lookup yields CDR1 MNHEY and CDR2 SMNVEV (reference sequence). Trimming removed 2 bases from V and 3 bases from J, with 20 bases in between. This CDR3 region has 17 residues. CDR3 sequence reads: CASSLIGREPVFYEQYF. The CDR3 DNA reads TGTGCCAGCAGTTTAATAGGTAGGGAGCCTGTATTCTACGAGCAGTACTTC.

The rearrangement uses TRBV9 and TRBJ2-1; TRBD1 agrees at 9 bases. The V and J ends lost 4 bases and 7 bases, in that order; junction bases with no gene match: 9. The CDR3 covers 15 residues. Germline values: CDR1 SGDLS, CDR2 YYNGEE. This CDR3 reads CASSTLGQGINEQFF. DNA for the CDR3: TGTGCCAGCAGCACCCTTGGACAGGGGATAAATGAGCAGTTCTTC.

This clonotype was seen many times. V gene TRBV7-3 combines with J gene TRBJ2-7, with 8 bases matching TRBD2. CDR3 length equals 16 residues. Losses at the gene ends were 3 bases for V and 5 bases for J; bases not matched to a gene: 12. CDR1 and CDR2 (germline): SGHTA, FQGTGA. CDR3 DNA sequence: TGTGCCAGCAGCTTCGGGCCCCGGCGGGAGGAAAACGAGCAGTACTTC. Protein sequence: CASSFGPRREENEQYF. The full variable domain, rest sourced from reference TRBV7-3 and TRBJ2-7, is GAGVSQTPSNKVTEKGKYVELRCDPISGHTALYWYRQSLGQGPEFLIYFQGTGAADDSGLPNDRFFAVRPEGSVSTLKIQRTERGDSAVYLCASSFGPRREENEQYFGPGTRLTVT.

This clonotype was counted a few times. V and J are TRBV9 and TRBJ2-2; no definite D call. Trimming pared 3 bases from V and 4 bases from J, leaving 7 bases between. The CDR3 is 13 residues long. The V gene's germline CDR1 is SGDLS and CDR2 YYNGEE. CDR3 DNA: TGTGCCAGCAGCGAATCGGTCACCGGGGAGCTGTTTTTT. Its protein product is CASSESVTGELFF.

The chain joins TRBV15 to TRBJ2-4; D is perhaps TRBD2 (5 bases). From germline, CDR1 is LNHNV and CDR2 YYDKDF (reference sequence). V lost 4 bases to trimming and J lost 8 bases, with 6 bases between them. CDR3 length equals 11 residues. The CDR3 loop is CATSTGDIQYF. CDR3 coding DNA: TGTGCCACCAGCACCGGGGACATTCAGTACTTC.